The rows below give T cell receptor beta chains drawn from one sample of a study of shared clonotypes between healthy human individuals. The table came from immunoSEQ multiplex PCR; TCRdb's copy has only in-frame clones and leaves some out. The sample lists fewer than 1.6 million clones, just under 99% occurring once. Sequenced input: naive CD4+ T cells sorted from blood. The source of these receptors is a man aged 25 to 45 in good health. CDR3s include the opening cysteine and the closing phenylalanine or tryptophan. Fields, in order: J gene, D gene, V gene, CDR3 DNA, CDR3 protein. D genes are given only for firm matches.

j_call: TRBJ2-2; d_call: TRBD1; v_call: TRBV7-2; cdr3_nt: TGTGCCAGCAGCTTAAAGGGACAGGGGGCCGGGGAGCTGTTTTTT; cdr3_aa: CASSLKGQGAGELFF
j_call: TRBJ2-3; d_call: NA; v_call: TRBV29-1; cdr3_nt: TGCAGCGACGGGAAGACGGATACGCAGTATTTT; cdr3_aa: CSDGKTDTQYF
j_call: TRBJ1-5; d_call: NA; v_call: TRBV28; cdr3_nt: TGTGCCAGCAGTTTGAGAGACTGGAATAGCAATCAGCCCCAGCATTTT; cdr3_aa: CASSLRDWNSNQPQHF
j_call: TRBJ2-5; d_call: NA; v_call: TRBV7-9; cdr3_nt: TGTGCCAGCAGCTTAGGACGCGGCAGAGAAGAGACCCAGTACTTC; cdr3_aa: CASSLGRGREETQYF
j_call: TRBJ1-1; d_call: NA; v_call: TRBV6-5; cdr3_nt: TGTGCCAGCAGTGGGGGGCCTAAGGACACTGAAGCTTTCTTT; cdr3_aa: CASSGGPKDTEAFF
j_call: TRBJ2-1; d_call: TRBD2; v_call: TRBV4-3; cdr3_nt: TGCGCCAGCAGCCAAGGGCTAGCGGGGTCTTTGTACTACAATGAGCAGTTCTTC; cdr3_aa: CASSQGLAGSLYYNEQFF
j_call: TRBJ2-3; d_call: TRBD2; v_call: TRBV7-9; cdr3_nt: TGTGCCAGCAGCTCCCTTGGACTAGCGGGAGGTATAGGGTCAGATACGCAGTATTTT; cdr3_aa: CASSSLGLAGGIGSDTQYF
j_call: TRBJ2-7; d_call: NA; v_call: TRBV19; cdr3_nt: TGTGCCAGTACCGGGGACTCCTACGAGCAGTACTTC; cdr3_aa: CASTGDSYEQYF
j_call: TRBJ2-7; d_call: TRBD2; v_call: TRBV5-1; cdr3_nt: TGCGCCAGCAGCTTGGTCTTGGCGGGAGCATCCTACGAGCAGTACTTC; cdr3_aa: CASSLVLAGASYEQYF
j_call: TRBJ2-7; d_call: TRBD1; v_call: TRBV18; cdr3_nt: TGTGCCAGCTCAGGAACGACAGGGTCCTACGAGCAGTACTTC; cdr3_aa: CASSGTTGSYEQYF
j_call: TRBJ2-2; d_call: NA; v_call: TRBV28; cdr3_nt: TGTGCCAGCAGCCCTTCACCAGCTAACACCGGGGAGCTGTTTTTT; cdr3_aa: CASSPSPANTGELFF
j_call: TRBJ2-2; d_call: NA; v_call: TRBV7-8; cdr3_nt: TGTGCCAGCAGCTTTCCCAGGTGGGGCACCGGGGAGCTGTTTTTT; cdr3_aa: CASSFPRWGTGELFF
j_call: TRBJ1-2; d_call: TRBD1; v_call: TRBV25-1; cdr3_nt: TGTGCCAGCAGTGACCGACAGGGGGTAGGAAATGGCTACACCTTC; cdr3_aa: CASSDRQGVGNGYTF
j_call: TRBJ2-7; d_call: TRBD2; v_call: TRBV2; cdr3_nt: TGTGCCAGCAGTGAGGTCCTAGCGGGAGAAGAGCAGTACTTC; cdr3_aa: CASSEVLAGEEQYF
j_call: TRBJ2-1; d_call: NA; v_call: TRBV9; cdr3_nt: TGTGCCACCAGCCGGGGAGTTTTGAATGAGCAGTTCTTC; cdr3_aa: CATSRGVLNEQFF
j_call: TRBJ1-5; d_call: NA; v_call: TRBV30; cdr3_nt: TGTGCCTGGAGTGTATCAGATTATCAGCCCCAGCATTTT; cdr3_aa: CAWSVSDYQPQHF
j_call: TRBJ1-4; d_call: TRBD1; v_call: TRBV5-1; cdr3_nt: TGCGCCAGCAGCCTCAGGGGGCCGGGTAATGAAAAACTGTTTTTT; cdr3_aa: CASSLRGPGNEKLFF
j_call: TRBJ2-2; d_call: TRBD1; v_call: TRBV9; cdr3_nt: TGTGCCAGCAGCGTAGGTCCTCGGACAGGCTTTGGCACCGGGGAGCTGTTTTTT; cdr3_aa: CASSVGPRTGFGTGELFF
j_call: TRBJ1-5; d_call: NA; v_call: TRBV19; cdr3_nt: TGTGCCAGTATGAGGGACGGGCAAATCGGCCCCCAGCATTTT; cdr3_aa: CASMRDGQIGPQHF
j_call: TRBJ1-2; d_call: TRBD1; v_call: TRBV28; cdr3_nt: TGTGCCAGCAGTTTAAGATACCCAGGGGGCGGATATGGCTACACCTTC; cdr3_aa: CASSLRYPGGGYGYTF
j_call: TRBJ2-3; d_call: NA; v_call: TRBV10-2; cdr3_nt: TGCGCCAGCAGGGAAGTGACAGTCCTAAGCACAGATACGCAGTATTTT; cdr3_aa: CASREVTVLSTDTQYF
j_call: TRBJ1-1; d_call: TRBD1; v_call: TRBV2; cdr3_nt: TGTGCCAGCAGGGACAGGGTGAACACTGAAGCTTTCTTT; cdr3_aa: CASRDRVNTEAFF
j_call: TRBJ1-1; d_call: NA; v_call: TRBV28; cdr3_nt: TGTGCCAGCAGTTTCGTCCCTAACACTGAAGCTTTCTTT; cdr3_aa: CASSFVPNTEAFF
j_call: TRBJ2-7; d_call: TRBD2; v_call: TRBV18; cdr3_nt: TGTGCCAGCTCACAGAGCGGGAGTGGCACCTACGAGCAGTACTTC; cdr3_aa: CASSQSGSGTYEQYF
j_call: TRBJ1-5; d_call: NA; v_call: TRBV7-2; cdr3_nt: TGTGCCAGCAGCTTAGGGTTAAATCAGCCCCAGCATTTT; cdr3_aa: CASSLGLNQPQHF
j_call: TRBJ2-3; d_call: NA; v_call: TRBV6-5; cdr3_nt: TGTGCCAGCAGTTACCTGGGGAGGAGCACAGATACGCAGTATTTT; cdr3_aa: CASSYLGRSTDTQYF
j_call: TRBJ2-1; d_call: NA; v_call: TRBV7-8; cdr3_nt: TGTGCCAGCAGCTTAGATAGGGGGGATGAGCAGTTCTTC; cdr3_aa: CASSLDRGDEQFF
j_call: TRBJ1-2; d_call: NA; v_call: TRBV6-1; cdr3_nt: TGTGCCAGCAGTGTTGGGGGGGACTATGGCTACACCTTC; cdr3_aa: CASSVGGDYGYTF
j_call: TRBJ2-1; d_call: TRBD2; v_call: TRBV4-1; cdr3_nt: TGCGCCAGCAGCCACCTTCTTCAACTAGCGGGAGTGTACAATGAGCAGTTCTTC; cdr3_aa: CASSHLLQLAGVYNEQFF
j_call: TRBJ2-1; d_call: NA; v_call: TRBV5-6; cdr3_nt: TGTGCCAGCAGCAATTTGGGGCGGCCGGCGTTCTTC; cdr3_aa: CASSNLGRPAFF
j_call: TRBJ1-1; d_call: NA; v_call: TRBV19; cdr3_nt: TGTGCCAGCGAAGGGGGGTTTCACACTGAAGCTTTCTTT; cdr3_aa: CASEGGFHTEAFF
j_call: TRBJ2-1; d_call: TRBD1; v_call: TRBV27; cdr3_nt: TGTGCCAGCAGTTTCCGGACAGGGCGGGTTGAGCAGTTCTTC; cdr3_aa: CASSFRTGRVEQFF
j_call: TRBJ1-4; d_call: NA; v_call: TRBV5-1; cdr3_nt: TGCGCCAGCAGCTACGGAAGACGTGAAAAACTGTTTTTT; cdr3_aa: CASSYGRREKLFF
j_call: TRBJ1-2; d_call: NA; v_call: TRBV5-1; cdr3_nt: TGCGCCAGCAGCTTGGTAGGCAGCACCAGGGATGGCTACACCTTC; cdr3_aa: CASSLVGSTRDGYTF
j_call: TRBJ2-1; d_call: TRBD1; v_call: TRBV10-3; cdr3_nt: TGTGCCATCAGTGAGTCGACAGGGGGGATTTTGAATGAGCAGTTCTTC; cdr3_aa: CAISESTGGILNEQFF
j_call: TRBJ2-3; d_call: NA; v_call: TRBV27; cdr3_nt: TGTGCCAGCAGTTTGGGACGGAGCACAGATACGCAGTATTTT; cdr3_aa: CASSLGRSTDTQYF
j_call: TRBJ1-5; d_call: NA; v_call: TRBV4-1; cdr3_nt: TGCGCCAGCAGCCAAGAGGCACCCAGGGATCAGCCCCAGCATTTT; cdr3_aa: CASSQEAPRDQPQHF
j_call: TRBJ1-2; d_call: TRBD1; v_call: TRBV7-2; cdr3_nt: TGTGCCAGCAGCCAGGGACAGGGGTATGGTGGCTACACCTTC; cdr3_aa: CASSQGQGYGGYTF
j_call: TRBJ2-2; d_call: TRBD1; v_call: TRBV18; cdr3_nt: TGTGCCAGCTCACTGTCGACAGGGGACACCGGGGAGCTGTTTTTT; cdr3_aa: CASSLSTGDTGELFF
j_call: TRBJ2-3; d_call: TRBD2; v_call: TRBV15; cdr3_nt: TGTGCCACCAGCAGACAAGGACTAGCGGGACGGGATACGCAGTATTTT; cdr3_aa: CATSRQGLAGRDTQYF
j_call: TRBJ2-6; d_call: TRBD1; v_call: TRBV7-2; cdr3_nt: TGTGCCAGCAGCTTAGCTATCCCCGGGACAGGGGGCTCTGGGGCCAACGTCCTGACTTTC; cdr3_aa: CASSLAIPGTGGSGANVLTF
j_call: TRBJ2-7; d_call: TRBD1; v_call: TRBV27; cdr3_nt: TGTGCCAGCAGTTACCAGGGGGCTAGCTCCTACGAGCAGTACTTC; cdr3_aa: CASSYQGASSYEQYF
j_call: TRBJ2-3; d_call: NA; v_call: TRBV12-2; cdr3_nt: TGTGCAAGTCGCTTAGCCATTTTGAGCGGGGGAAGCACAGATACGCAGTATTTT; cdr3_aa: CASRLAILSGGSTDTQYF
j_call: TRBJ2-5; d_call: NA; v_call: TRBV5-6; cdr3_nt: TGTGCCAGCAGCTTGTGGGGCTTGGTAAGAGAGACCCAGTACTTC; cdr3_aa: CASSLWGLVRETQYF
j_call: TRBJ2-2; d_call: NA; v_call: TRBV5-4; cdr3_nt: TGTGCCAGCAGCTTGAAGGGGCGTCCGAACACCGGGGAGCTGTTTTTT; cdr3_aa: CASSLKGRPNTGELFF
j_call: TRBJ2-1; d_call: NA; v_call: TRBV14; cdr3_nt: TGTGCCAGCAGCCACGGGACCGCTCTCCCCTACAATGAGCAGTTCTTC; cdr3_aa: CASSHGTALPYNEQFF
j_call: TRBJ2-7; d_call: TRBD2; v_call: TRBV6-6; cdr3_nt: TGTGCCAGCACCGCCGGGACTAGGGGATACGAGCAGTACTTC; cdr3_aa: CASTAGTRGYEQYF
j_call: TRBJ1-1; d_call: NA; v_call: TRBV29-1; cdr3_nt: TGCAGCGTTGTCCGACAGCAAAACACTGAAGCTTTCTTT; cdr3_aa: CSVVRQQNTEAFF
j_call: TRBJ2-5; d_call: NA; v_call: TRBV14; cdr3_nt: TGTGCCAGCAGCCGCGGGACATACCAAGAGACCCAGTACTTC; cdr3_aa: CASSRGTYQETQYF
j_call: TRBJ1-5; d_call: NA; v_call: TRBV5-6; cdr3_nt: TGTGCCAGCAGCTTGAGGGCCACAGGGTATAGCAATCAGCCCCAGCATTTT; cdr3_aa: CASSLRATGYSNQPQHF
j_call: TRBJ2-7; d_call: TRBD2; v_call: TRBV5-6; cdr3_nt: TGTGCCAGCAGCTTGGTCCGGCTAGCGGGAGCCCCTCCGATCTACGAGCAGTACTTC; cdr3_aa: CASSLVRLAGAPPIYEQYF